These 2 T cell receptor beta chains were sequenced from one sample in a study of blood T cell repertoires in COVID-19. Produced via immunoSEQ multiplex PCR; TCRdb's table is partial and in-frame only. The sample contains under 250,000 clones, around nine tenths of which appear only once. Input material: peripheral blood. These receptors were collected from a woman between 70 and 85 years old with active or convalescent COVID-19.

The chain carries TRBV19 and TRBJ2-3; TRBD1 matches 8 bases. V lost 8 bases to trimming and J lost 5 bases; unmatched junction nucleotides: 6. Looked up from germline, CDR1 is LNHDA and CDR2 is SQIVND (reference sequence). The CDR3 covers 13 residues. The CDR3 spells CASRQGAGDTQYF. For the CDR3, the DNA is TGTGCCAGTCGTCAGGGGGCCGGAGATACGCAGTATTTT.

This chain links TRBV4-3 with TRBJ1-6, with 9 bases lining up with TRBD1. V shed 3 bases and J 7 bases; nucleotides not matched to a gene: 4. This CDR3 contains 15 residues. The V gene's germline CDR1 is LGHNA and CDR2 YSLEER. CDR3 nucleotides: TGCGCCAGCAGCCAGTTAGGACAGGGGAATTCACCCCTCCACTTT. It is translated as CASSQLGQGNSPLHF.